This entry lists 8 T cell receptor beta chains sequenced from one sample in a study (dated by TCRdb to 2013 to 2016). The library was obtained by 5' RACE. Sequencing used an Illumina MiSeq. TCRdb took the public reads, trimmed them with fastp at Q25, ran MiXCR for clone calling and kept in-frame beta chains. CDR3 protein duplicates are merged, each entry listing the most common genes and DNA. A total of some 62,000 distinct CDR3 sequences appear in this sample, around 30% of them only once. In total, the top ten clones hold roughly 2.1% of the sample. The material sequenced was tumor-infiltrating naive CD4+ T cells sorted from the breast tumor. Explained via the paper, the cell subset or site label denotes: naive CD4+ T cells, CD4+CD45RA+CD25-. These receptors were taken from a female donor with breast cancer.

The V and J genes are TRBV5-1 and TRBJ2-7; D call uncertain. The germline gives CDR1 SGHRS, CDR2 YFSETQ. The CDR3 spans 16 residues. V lost 0 bases and J 2 bases, leaving 15 bases between the germline ends. The CDR3 region is CASSLGGRVPTYEQYF. CDR3 in DNA: TGCGCCAGCAGCTTGGGAGGCCGCGTTCCGACCTACGAGCAGTACTTC.

This clonotype came up many times. J is TRBJ1-1 and V is TRBV29-1, with D possibly TRBD1 on 6 matching bases. V was shortened by 7 bases and J by 1 base, with 16 bases between the two germline ends. The CDR3 is 14 amino acids. Germline V gene sequence: CDR1 SQVTM, CDR2 ANQGSEA. CDR3 region: CSAGAGRGNTEAFF. CDR3 coding DNA: TGCAGCGCGGGGGCAGGGAGGGGGAACACTGAAGCTTTCTTT.

The chain recombines TRBV3-1 with TRBJ1-1; D remains unclear. The length of the CDR3 is 12 residues. The V gene lost 2 bases and the J gene lost 8 bases, with 9 bases spanning the gap. Germline lookup yields CDR1 LGHDT and CDR2 YNNKEL (reference sequence). CDR3 nucleotide sequence: TGTGCCAGCAGCCAAATAAACTCAGAAGCTTTCTTT. Encoded protein: CASSQINSEAFF.

There are a few counts of this clonotype. The V call is TRBV7-8, the J call TRBJ2-5; D call uncertain. Germline values: CDR1 SGHVS, CDR2 FQNEAQ. Trimming took off 0 bases at V and 5 bases at J, with 4 bases between the two ends. CDR3 length: 12 residues. DNA for the CDR3: TGTGCCAGCAGCTTAGCGGTGGAGACCCAGTACTTC. Translation gives CASSLAVETQYF.

This clonotype was counted a few times. The chain combines TRBV5-5 with TRBJ2-7; D remains unclear. Germline CDR1 reads SGHKS; CDR2 reads YYEKEE (reference sequence). V lost 4 bases, J lost 3 bases, and 14 bases lay in between. This CDR3 is 14 amino acids long. CDR3 protein: CASSPRTEYYEQYF. CDR3 in DNA: TGTGCCAGCAGCCCTCGGACGGAATACTACGAGCAGTACTTC.

The chain combines TRBV10-3 with TRBJ2-1, with a tentative D call TRBD2 (5 bases). The CDR3 is 17 amino acids. The V gene lost 6 bases and the J gene lost 8 bases, with 26 bases spanning the gap. CDR1 and CDR2 from the germline V gene are ENHRY and SYGVKD. The CDR3 loop reads CAIRQPGRPDYGDEQFF. CDR3 sequence (DNA): TGTGCCATCAGACAACCTGGACGGCCAGACTATGGGGATGAGCAGTTCTTC.

The chain links TRBV2 to TRBJ1-5; D perhaps matches TRBD1 (6 bases). Germline values: CDR1 SNHLY, CDR2 FYNNEI. V was pared by 6 bases and J by 1 base, with 13 bases between. The length of the CDR3 is 15 residues. CDR3 nucleotides: TGTGCCAGCAGGTACAGGGTAGGCAGCAATCAGCCCCAGCATTTT. Protein: CASRYRVGSNQPQHF.

This clonotype has a handful of counts. The chain links TRBV5-6 to TRBJ1-6; D call uncertain. The CDR3 totals 12 residues. Germline V gene lookup returns CDR1 SGHDT and CDR2 YYEEEE. Trimming stripped 2 bases from V and 10 bases from J, with 7 bases between. CDR3 in amino acids: CASSFEGSPLHF. The CDR3 DNA reads as TGTGCCAGCAGCTTTGAAGGATCACCCCTCCACTTT.